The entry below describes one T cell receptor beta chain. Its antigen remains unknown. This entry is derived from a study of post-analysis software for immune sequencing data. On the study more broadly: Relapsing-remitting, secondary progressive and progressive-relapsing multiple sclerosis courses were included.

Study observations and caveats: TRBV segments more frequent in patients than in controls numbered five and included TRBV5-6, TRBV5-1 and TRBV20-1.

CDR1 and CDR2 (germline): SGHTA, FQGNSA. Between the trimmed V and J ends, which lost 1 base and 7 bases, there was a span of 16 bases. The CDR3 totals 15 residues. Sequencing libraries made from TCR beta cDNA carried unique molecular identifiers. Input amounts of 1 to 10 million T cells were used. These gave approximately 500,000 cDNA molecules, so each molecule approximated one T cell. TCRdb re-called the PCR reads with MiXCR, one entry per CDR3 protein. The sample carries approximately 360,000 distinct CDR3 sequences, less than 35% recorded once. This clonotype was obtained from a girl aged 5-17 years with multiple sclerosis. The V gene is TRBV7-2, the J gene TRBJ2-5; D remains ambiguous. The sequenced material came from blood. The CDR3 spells CASSLEGSNGGTQYF. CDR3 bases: TGTGCCAGCAGCTTAGAGGGCAGCAATGGCGGGACCCAGTACTTC.